The 21 T cell receptor beta chains below were found in one sample sequenced in a study of blood T cell repertoires in COVID-19. Data came from immunoSEQ multiplex PCR; TCRdb stores just in-frame clones and leaves some out. The sample lists roughly 280,000 clones; roughly 90% were seen once. The material sequenced was peripheral blood. The receptor source for this set is a woman between 25 and 40 years old with COVID-19, enrolled during active disease.

V gene TRBV5-5 combines with J gene TRBJ1-4; no clear D gene. Germline-derived CDR1 and CDR2 are SGHKS and YYEKEE (reference sequence). The CDR3 has 15 amino acids. Trimming left V 2 bases short and J 7 bases short, with 15 bases between. Here the CDR3 DNA reads TGTGCCAGCAGCTTCGATCTCGGGGAGGCTGAAAAACTGTTTTTT. This sequence encodes CASSFDLGEAEKLFF. Drawing the rest from reference TRBV5-5 and TRBJ1-4, the complete variable domain is DAGVTQSPTHLIKTRGQQVTLRCSPISGHKSVSWYQQVLGQGPQFIFQYYEKEERGRGNFPDRFSARQFPNYSSELNVNALLLGDSALYLCASSFDLGEAEKLFFGSGTQLSVL.

The chain joins TRBV19 to TRBJ1-1, with D uncertain. The CDR3 contains 13 residues. The germline V gene encodes CDR1 LNHDA and CDR2 SQIVND (reference sequence). V lost 7 bases and J 6 bases, leaving 15 bases between the germline ends. CDR3 loop: CASTLAWAAEAFF. The CDR3 DNA reads as TGTGCCAGTACCCTCGCGTGGGCCGCTGAAGCTTTCTTT.

This rearrangement joins TRBV2 to TRBJ2-3; weak D call: TRBD1 (5 bases). The germline gives CDR1 SNHLY, CDR2 FYNNEI. The V and J ends lost 4 bases and 5 bases respectively, with 10 bases between them. The CDR3 loop spans 13 amino acids. The CDR3 region is CASSGDSGDTQYF. The CDR3 coding sequence is TGTGCCAGCAGTGGCGACAGTGGAGATACGCAGTATTTT.

V usage is TRBV5-4 and J usage is TRBJ2-3; D remains unclear. Germline CDR1 reads SGHNT; CDR2 reads YYREEE (reference sequence). The CDR3 covers 13 residues. Deletions cut 2 bases from V and 4 bases from J, with 8 bases between. The CDR3 reads CASSFSQSDTQYF. CDR3 nucleotide sequence: TGTGCCAGCAGCTTTAGTCAATCAGATACGCAGTATTTT.

The chain recombines TRBV5-6 with TRBJ2-7; 10 bases are a match to TRBD1. From germline, CDR1 is SGHDT and CDR2 YYEEEE. This CDR3 is 14 amino acids long. The V and J ends lost 4 bases and 6 bases, in that order; junction bases with no gene match: 7. The CDR3 DNA is TGTGCCAGCAGCCTGGGACAGGGGCCGGCCGAGCAGTACTTC. Amino acids: CASSLGQGPAEQYF.

The chain joins TRBV18 to TRBJ1-5; D is ambiguous. Trimming cost V 4 bases and J 1 base, with 5 bases left between them. This CDR3 comprises 13 residues. In germline, CDR1 is KGHSH, CDR2 LQKENI. The CDR3 loop is CASSLESNQPQHF. For the CDR3, the DNA is TGTGCCAGCTCACTAGAGAGCAATCAGCCCCAGCATTTT.

The V gene is TRBV11-1, the J gene TRBJ1-6, with 8 bases fitting TRBD1. The CDR3 is 15 residues long. J lost 8 bases, V lost 5 bases, and 8 bases had no gene match. The germline V gene encodes CDR1 SGHAT and CDR2 FQDESV (reference sequence). The CDR3 DNA reads TGTGCCAGCAGCCCTCGGACAGGGAGGGATTCACCCCTCCACTTT. Protein sequence: CASSPRTGRDSPLHF.

The chain combines TRBV25-1 with TRBJ1-4, with unresolved D. The CDR3 has 14 amino acids. Germline V lookup: CDR1 MGHDK, CDR2 SYGVNS. Trimming removed 2 bases at V and 4 bases at J, with 8 bases between. The CDR3 DNA reads as TGTGCCAGCAGTGAAGGTCAGAATAATGAAAAACTGTTTTTT. This encodes CASSEGQNNEKLFF.

This clone appeared a single time. The V gene is TRBV5-1, the J gene TRBJ2-6, with D maybe TRBD2 (6 bases). Germline CDR1 and CDR2: SGHRS and YFSETQ. The length of the CDR3 is 16 residues. V was pared by 3 bases and J by 0 bases, with 10 bases between. The CDR3 spells CASSWGDGSGANVLTF. CDR3 nucleotides: TGCGCCAGCAGCTGGGGGGACGGCTCTGGGGCCAACGTCCTGACTTTC. The full variable domain, rest sourced from reference TRBV5-1 and TRBJ2-6, is KAGVTQTPRYLIKTRGQQVTLSCSPISGHRSVSWYQQTPGQGLQFLFEYFSETQRNKGNFPGRFSGRQFSNSRSEMNVSTLELGDSALYLCASSWGDGSGANVLTFGAGSRLTVL.

The chain is built from TRBV6-1 and TRBJ1-2, with 8 bases identical to TRBD1. The V gene's germline CDR1 is MNHNS and CDR2 SASEGT. The CDR3 totals 11 residues. Unmatched junction bases numbered 1, after V lost 3 bases and J lost 10 bases. The CDR3 coding sequence is TGTGCCAGCAGTGAGGGACAGGCCTACACCTTC. It specifies CASSEGQAYTF.

Regarding this clone: This sample includes further DNA sequences coding for the same CDR3. V is TRBV7-2 and J is TRBJ1-2, with 7 bases matching TRBD1. Germline V CDR1 and CDR2: SGHTA, FQGNSA. CDR3 length equals 14 residues. The V and J ends lost 5 bases and 2 bases, in that order; junction bases with no gene match: 5. For the CDR3, the DNA is TGTGCCAGCAGCGTTACAGGGGTCAACTATGGCTACACCTTC. This codes for CASSVTGVNYGYTF. Drawing the rest from reference TRBV7-2 and TRBJ1-2, the complete variable domain is GAGVSQSPSNKVTEKGKDVELRCDPISGHTALYWYRQSLGQGLEFLIYFQGNSAPDKSGLPSDRFSAERTGGSVSTLTIQRTQQEDSAVYLCASSVTGVNYGYTFGSGTRLTVV.

The V and J genes are TRBV28 and TRBJ2-7, with 7 bases fitting TRBD2. The CDR3 consists of 16 residues. V was pared by 3 bases and J by 0 bases, with 8 bases of the junction left unmatched. The germline V gene encodes CDR1 MDHEN and CDR2 SYDVKM. CDR3 nucleotide sequence: TGTGCCAGCAGTTTTTTGGGGGGGGGAAGCTCCTACGAGCAGTACTTC. Amino acids: CASSFLGGGSSYEQYF.

This clone was observed a few times. The gene calls are TRBV4-1 and TRBJ2-1; TRBD2 matches 10 bases. Germline V gene data show CDR1 as MGHRA and CDR2 as YSYEKL. This CDR3 is built from 16 residues. With V trimmed by 3 bases and J by 9 bases, 11 bases remained unmatched. CDR3 loop: CASSQRTSGRGGEQFF. The CDR3 region has the DNA TGCGCCAGCAGCCAGAGGACTAGCGGTAGGGGGGGTGAGCAGTTCTTC.

V and J are TRBV28 and TRBJ1-2; D may be TRBD1 (6 bases). Trimming shortened V by 5 bases and J by 8 bases, and 18 bases separated the two germline ends. The CDR3 runs 14 residues. CDR1 is MDHEN, CDR2 SYDVKM, per germline. In DNA, the CDR3 is TGTGCCAGCAGTGTCTGGGGCAGGGGCATGGGCTACACCTTC. Residues: CASSVWGRGMGYTF.

The V and J genes are TRBV5-1 and TRBJ2-3; TRBD1 matches 12 bases. V was pared by 3 bases and J by 6 bases, with 5 bases of the junction left unmatched. Germline V gives CDR1 SGHRS, CDR2 YFSETQ. This CDR3 region has 15 residues. DNA of the CDR3: TGCGCCAGCAGCTGGGGACAGGGGGCGAGGGATACGCAGTATTTT. It codes for CASSWGQGARDTQYF.

The chain uses TRBV6-2 or TRBV6-3 and TRBJ2-7, with 13 positions matching TRBD2. V lost 5 bases and J lost 5; bases outside the gene matches: 6. The CDR3 spans 15 residues. CDR1 MNHEY and CDR2 SVGEGT come from the germline V gene. CDR3 sequence: CASSRRTSGRHEQYF. CDR3 coding DNA: TGTGCCAGCAGTCGGAGGACTAGCGGGAGACACGAGCAGTACTTC.

The chain recombines TRBV6-1 with TRBJ2-3; 7 bases fit TRBD1. The V gene's germline CDR1 is MNHNS and CDR2 SASEGT. The CDR3 runs 14 residues. V lost 3 bases to trimming and J lost 2 bases; unmatched junction nucleotides: 2. The CDR3 DNA is TGTGCCAGCAGTGAGACAGGGATCACAGATACGCAGTATTTT. Amino acids: CASSETGITDTQYF.

The rearrangement joins TRBV27 to TRBJ2-1; 7 nucleotides agree with TRBD2. Trimming removed 3 bases from V and 4 bases from J; junction bases left unmatched: 3. Germline V gene lookup returns CDR1 MNHEY and CDR2 SMNVEV (reference sequence). The CDR3 contains 14 residues. This CDR3 reads CASSFGRVYNEQFF. CDR3 coding DNA: TGTGCCAGCAGTTTTGGGAGGGTTTACAATGAGCAGTTCTTC.

The chain employs TRBV21-1 and TRBJ2-6; the tabulated D call, TRBD1, remains unverified against the DNA. TRBV21-1 is a pseudogene segment. This CDR3 contains 17 residues. The CDR3 loop reads CPSGRGPAGSGANVLTF. The CDR3 DNA follows: TGTCCCTCGGGCAGGGGGCCGGCGGGATCTGGGGCCAACGTCCTGACTTTC.

In this sample, this clone turned up once. The chain joins TRBV12-3 or TRBV12-4 to TRBJ2-5, with D perhaps TRBD1 (5 bases). Trimming took off 3 bases at V and 3 bases at J, with 5 bases between the two ends. This CDR3 is 12 amino acids long. CDR3 loop: CASSFREETQYF. CDR3 nucleotide sequence: TGTGCCAGCAGTTTCAGGGAAGAGACCCAGTACTTC.

The chain recombines TRBV7-2 with TRBJ1-5, with unresolved D. V was shortened by 3 bases and J by 0 bases, with 9 bases between the two germline ends. The CDR3 contains 15 residues. Germline CDR1 and CDR2: SGHTA and FQGNSA. CDR3 DNA: TGTGCCAGCAGCTTGCAGGATGCTAGCAATCAGCCCCAGCATTTT. Translating gives CASSLQDASNQPQHF.